The T cell receptor (beta chain) under discussion was sequenced for a study of cytomegalovirus exposure and HLA in healthy donors (TCRdb year 2017). About the study as a whole: In an earlier analysis of some 610 of the donors, 250 to 350 Gb of sequence data and 120 million or so unique TCR beta sequences from 180 million or so T cells were reported. Typing coverage differed by locus: A, B, C, DRB1 and DQB1 were typed in about 620-640 donors, DQA1 in 522, DPA1 in some 600, and DPB1 in approximately 450. Every discovery cohort repertoire had been produced on one sequencing platform. A separate validation cohort of 100 to 150 different subjects was used in addition to the roughly 640-subject first cohort. To decide whether each TCR beta V gene segment behaved as functional or pseudogenic, an earlier analysis of several hundred of the donors relied on high-throughput TCR beta sequencing. Of the approximately 370 genotyped donors, more than 75% were placed in the genetic ancestry cluster associated with self-reported Caucasian donors. Rather than using new phenotypic data, the later analysis identified candidate immune exposures from TCR beta sequences and from how often those sequences occurred across donors. A later analysis re-analyzed previously published TCR beta repertoires from roughly 600 donors and added high-resolution HLA genotyping to study TCR occurrence patterns. The study profiled the T cell repertoires of 550 to 700 subjects by immunosequencing and related them to cytomegalovirus serostatus. On average, roughly 250,000 unique TCR beta nucleotide sequences were sequenced per donor among about 400 genotyped donors of the cohort, with about 17% of those sequences being non-productive. A later genetic analysis used genome-wide SNP genotypes for about 65% of the roughly 670 donors, treating that subset as a discovery cohort. About five DR-DQ haplotypes were handled as single units for association and clustering because linkage in the cohort was strong. An early release covering over 500 HLA-typed donors comprised about 310 gigabases of sequencing data and roughly 85 million unique TCR sequences. The study combined high-throughput TCR immunosequencing, statistical association of individual TCRs with disease status, and machine learning to predict cytomegalovirus infection status. Donor age, sex, ethnicity and CMV serostatus were compiled alongside the repertoire data. The study aimed to test whether cataloging public T cell receptors could reveal signatures of past pathogen exposure. HLA typing covered class I and class II loci at four-digit resolution. Here is what the overall study found, with its caveats: Across donors, most TCR sequences were observed very rarely, whereas some public TCRs were present in many individuals. The study gave a list of roughly 150 TCR beta chains associated with cytomegalovirus. Some IMGT-functional V segments, including TRBV6-2 and TRBV6-3, could not be told apart with the 87-base-pair reads, so those segments were excluded. Only TCR beta chains were sequenced in this cohort, and the absence of alpha or paired-chain data limited detectable features. Linkage disequilibrium might explain the correlated functional status among segregating V segments, but an unknown experimental factor could not be excluded. Three of the identified cytomegalovirus-associated TCR beta chains were confirmed in vitro to be specific for cytomegalovirus antigens. In both the original and validation cohorts, the classifier was reported to diagnose cytomegalovirus status with high specificity and sensitivity. A later analysis found that HLA-associated TCR beta chains were more clonally expanded and had lower generation probabilities than equally common non-associated chains. Compared with the approximately 720-donor mean, donors in an Asian-associated ancestry cluster had fewer N-insertions in productive TCRs, according to a later genetic analysis. A further reported finding was that TCR beta sequences accurately predicted the HLA-A and HLA-B alleles for most subjects in the first cohort. In an earlier analysis of approximately 590 of the donors, most TCR beta V segments appeared in productive rearrangements about 87% or about 30% of the time, broadly matching IMGT annotations. When HLA alleles, especially DR and DQ, strongly co-occurred, attributing TCR associations to individual alleles was difficult. Because counts were too low, 15 or so rarely observed V segments, including chromosome 9 orphons, were excluded from the earlier analysis of 500 to 700 of the donors. A later analysis associated 15,000 or so TCR beta sequences with specific HLA alleles at a false discovery rate of 0.05. A later analysis found that most CMV-associated TCR beta chains appeared HLA-restricted, with HLA associations seemingly driven largely by CMV exposure. A cluster of highly shared sequence variants was judged likely to represent a technical artifact of the sequencing pipeline. In a later analysis, the rate of TCR association differed among HLA loci, with DRB1 alleles having the most associated TCRs and HLA-C alleles having the fewest. Roughly uniform sequencing depth across donors was assumed in presence/absence analyses, although this assumption may not hold. The authors suggested that the approach could potentially be extended to other disease states and immunological phenotypes. A later genetic analysis associated a missense DCLRE1C variant with V-gene and J-gene trimming of TCR beta chains, and an independent cohort replicated the association. CMV serostatus was the only immune exposure information available for the cohort. In a later analysis, several top co-occurrence clusters were reported to appear linked to parvovirus B19, influenza, CMV and Epstein-Barr virus. Because some donors lacked HLA typing at each locus, the association tests relied only on the typed subset.

The cohort comprised 710 or so healthy bone marrow donors. Cohort members were all nominally healthy when sampled, although unrecorded immune exposures were likely present. The donor was CMV seropositive and belonged to the group of 250 to 300 seropositive cohort members. A peripheral blood sample was collected from each donor, and TCR beta sequencing was performed on peripheral blood mononuclear cells. Genomic DNA was extracted from the blood cell samples with the Qiagen DNeasy Blood Extraction Kit. From its cysteine to its phenylalanine, the CDR3 spans 13 amino acids. Only the CDR3 DNA is retained, 39 bases long and in frame from the first base. V loses 6 bases, J loses 1 base, and the germline ends lie 12 bases apart. In the germline V gene, CDR1 corresponds to SQVTM and CDR2 to ANQGSEA. Remarks on this clone: Its specific antigen is unknown. Within one base of it there is no much larger clone, and no base qualities were kept.

To prepare the library, the immunoSEQ multiplex PCR assay was applied. The multiplex PCR relied on a mix of 60 forward primers for TCR Vbeta segments and 13 reverse primers for TCR Jbeta segments. The CDR3 region of rearranged TCR beta genes was amplified from genomic DNA with a multiplex PCR assay. On the Illumina HiSeq System, the amplified TCR beta libraries were sequenced as 87-base-pair reads. The authors' pipeline ran thus. Across the 666 repertoires, a later analysis counted tens of millions of unique TCR beta chains, 9 million to 14 million of which were shared by at least two donors. To remove PCR and sequencing errors, raw reads were error-corrected and collapsed into unique sequences using a nearest-neighbor algorithm that merged closely related sequences. To assign V, D and J gene segments, CDR3 sequences were aligned to IMGT reference sequences. For a sequence to be retained, at least a six-nucleotide match to both a V gene segment and a J gene segment was required. Rearrangements were classified as productive when the CDR3 lacked stop codons and remained in frame with V and J, and all other rearrangements were classified as non-productive. Following IMGT convention, CDR3 was defined as the stretch from the second conserved V-encoded cysteine up to the conserved J-encoded phenylalanine. The earlier analysis of about 570 of the donors excluded any sequence lacking an unambiguous match to a single V gene segment. In an earlier analysis of 587 of the donors, V segments were called functional above 56.7% productive rearrangements and were called segregating when the between-donor standard deviation exceeded 5%. A statistical classification framework was developed to diagnose cytomegalovirus status using the catalog of TCR beta chain sequences. A later analysis assigned V and J genes by comparing TCR nucleotide sequences with IMGT/GENE-DB human TR gene sequences. Using the TCRdist pipeline, a later analysis assigned CDR3 sequences along with most-parsimonious VDJ recombination scenarios. A later analysis defined each TCR beta chain by its CDR3 amino acid sequence plus V-gene family, and excluded reads lacking a unique V-gene family. A later analysis removed roughly 590 highly shared, low-generation-probability nucleotide sequences to deal with suspected cross-contamination and a sequencing artifact. For each public chain, a later analysis derived a clonal expansion index from normalized ranks of inferred template counts within each repertoire. In a later analysis, generation probabilities were computed with a VDJ recombination model fitted to out-of-frame rearrangements, and the resulting probabilities were checked against IGoR. In a later analysis, TCR-TCR, TCR-HLA and TCR-CMV co-occurrence was scored with hypergeometric tests, and a repertoire-size bias correction was applied to TCR pairs. In a later analysis, false discovery rates were estimated by permuting HLA or CMV assignments 20 times. In a later analysis, co-occurring TCRs were grouped with DBSCAN, and TCRdist sequence similarity was added when clustering was performed within HLA-allele-positive subsets. Repertoires with fewer than 30,000 or more than 120,000 public chains were left out of co-occurrence clustering, as were a handful of repertoires with anomalous nucleotide sharing. Drawn from immuneACCESS, this table holds only the in-frame rearrangements with V and J called that TCRdb kept. Clones are partly lost; checked studies trace under half to an unresolved V gene and leave the rest unexplained. V and J calls and clone size are those listed in that table; D and trimming were worked out from the DNA. The sample table holds around 100,000 clones, of which less than 75% were seen once. The leading ten clones occupy roughly 11% of the sample.

The TCR originated in a middle-aged man in good health and CMV-seropositive. The chain is assembled from TRBV29-1 and TRBJ1-2; the D region possibly corresponds to TRBD1 (5 bases align). The specimen sequenced was PBMCs. The DNA sequence is TGCAGCGTAGATAGGACAATTAACTATGGCTACACCTTC. Its protein is CSVDRTINYGYTF.